One and the same sample provided the 13 T cell receptor beta chains below, sequenced in a study of T-cell reconstitution after alpha-beta-depleted transplantation in children. Unique molecular identifiers were incorporated during preparation of the TCRbeta library. TCRdb re-called the PCR reads through MiXCR, storing one row per CDR3 protein. The table records about a million distinct CDR3 sequences, roughly 29% of them present only once. The sample consisted of PBMCs, mostly from graft donor cells, taken 360 days after TCRalphabeta/CD19-depleted stem cell transplant. Source of these receptors: a boy in the first two years of life who had a stem cell transplant for SCID, so the T cells may come from the graft donor.

This clonotype has a handful of counts. The chain joins TRBV2 to TRBJ1-1; D gene unclear. Per the germline V gene, CDR1 is SNHLY and CDR2 is FYNNEI. The germline V and J ends were trimmed by 6 bases and 5 bases, with 7 bases remaining between them. This CDR3 region has 11 residues. As DNA, the CDR3 is TGTGCCAGCAGCCAGAGTACTGAAGCTTTCTTT. Its translation is CASSQSTEAFF.

This clonotype was seen once. V gene TRBV6-1 combines with J gene TRBJ1-4, with 11 bases fitting TRBD1. The length of the CDR3 is 14 residues. J was trimmed by 10 bases and V by 7 bases; bases with no gene match: 8. Germline V gene lookup returns CDR1 MNHNS and CDR2 SASEGT. The CDR3, as DNA: TGTGCCAGCAACCAGGACAGGGGGCAGGGAAAACTGTTTTTT. Its translation is CASNQDRGQGKLFF.

The V and J genes are TRBV15 and TRBJ2-7; D is ambiguous. This CDR3 is built from 13 residues. Germline loops: CDR1 LNHNV, CDR2 YYDKDF (reference sequence). Trimming shortened V by 2 bases and J by 4 bases, and 9 bases separated the two germline ends. DNA of the CDR3: TGTGCCACCAGCAGAAGTCCTTCGTACGAGCAGTACTTC. It is translated as CATSRSPSYEQYF. The full variable domain, with the rest looked up from reference TRBV15 and TRBJ2-7, is DAMVIQNPRYQVTQFGKPVTLSCSQTLNHNVMYWYQQKSSQAPKLLFHYYDKDFNNEADTPDNFQSRRPNTSFCFLDIRSPGLGDTAMYLCATSRSPSYEQYFGPGTRLTVT.

A few counts support this clonotype. This chain connects TRBV5-1 to TRBJ1-1, with D uncertain. Trimming shortened V by 2 bases and J by 0 bases, and 11 bases separated the two germline ends. CDR1 and CDR2 (germline): SGHRS, YFSETQ. The CDR3 is 15 amino acids. CDR3 protein: CASSFTDLMNTEAFF. The CDR3, as DNA: TGCGCCAGCAGCTTCACGGATCTCATGAACACTGAAGCTTTCTTT. Variable domain in full (rest from reference TRBV5-1 and TRBJ1-1): KAGVTQTPRYLIKTRGQQVTLSCSPISGHRSVSWYQQTPGQGLQFLFEYFSETQRNKGNFPGRFSGRQFSNSRSEMNVSTLELGDSALYLCASSFTDLMNTEAFFGQGTRLTVV.

For the CDR3, the DNA is TGCAGTGCTAGAGGGACTTCTTCACCCCTCCACTTT. Its protein product is CSARGTSSPLHF. This chain joins TRBV20-1 and TRBJ1-6; no definite D call. The length of the CDR3 is 12 residues. Trimming stripped 1 base from V and 9 bases from J, with 7 bases between. Germline CDR1 reads DFQATT; CDR2 reads SNEGSKA (reference sequence).

This clonotype was counted only a few times. This rearrangement joins TRBV4-3 to TRBJ2-1; TRBD1 is a possible D gene (6 bases). The germline CDR1 and CDR2 sequences are LGHNA and YSLEER. CDR3 length equals 13 residues. V was trimmed by 1 base and J by 10 bases, leaving 11 bases between them. The CDR3 DNA sequence: TGCGCCAGCAGCCAAGTGACGAGGGGGGAGCAGTTCTTC. Its protein product is CASSQVTRGEQFF.

The rearrangement uses TRBV11-1 and TRBJ2-1, with 7 bases that match TRBD1. The germline gives CDR1 SGHAT, CDR2 FQDESV (reference sequence). This CDR3 has 18 residues. V lost 1 base, J lost 7 bases, and 16 bases stayed unmatched. CDR3 region: CASSLGLIRDSGLNEQFF. The DNA of the CDR3 is TGTGCCAGCAGCTTAGGCCTAATCAGGGACAGTGGGTTGAATGAGCAGTTCTTC.

This clonotype was seen a handful of times. The V and J genes are TRBV6-1 and TRBJ2-7; 7 nucleotides align to TRBD1. The ends lost 5 bases at V and 3 bases at J; junction bases unmatched: 4. Germline V gene lookup returns CDR1 MNHNS and CDR2 SASEGT. There are 13 residues in the CDR3. The CDR3 loop reads CASSRGQHYEQYF. CDR3 nucleotides: TGTGCCAGCAGTAGGGGACAGCACTACGAGCAGTACTTC.

The chain carries TRBV7-3 and TRBJ2-2; tentative D call: TRBD1 (5 bases). Germline V gene data show CDR1 as SGHTA and CDR2 as FQGTGA. V lost 2 bases and J 4 bases, leaving 8 bases between the germline ends. The CDR3 covers 14 residues. The CDR3 DNA is TGTGCCAGCAGCTTATCGGACACCACCGGGGAGCTGTTTTTT. It translates to CASSLSDTTGELFF.

This chain uses TRBV10-3 with TRBJ2-4, with TRBD1 matching over 7 bases. The CDR3 is made up of 16 amino acids. The ends lost 5 bases at V and 0 bases at J; junction bases unmatched: 7. From germline, CDR1 is ENHRY and CDR2 SYGVKD. This CDR3 is CAISRDRVTAKNIQYF. CDR3 bases: TGTGCCATCAGTCGCGACAGGGTTACAGCCAAAAACATTCAGTACTTC.

This clonotype appeared a few times. The J gene is TRBJ2-1, the V gene TRBV11-1; 8 nucleotides match TRBD1. Germline V lookup: CDR1 SGHAT, CDR2 FQDESV (reference sequence). The V gene end was trimmed by 5 bases and the J gene end by 1 base; junction bases not matched to a gene: 19. This CDR3 region has 20 residues. The CDR3 DNA is TGTGCCAGCAGCCTCACCCCGTGGGGCCGACAGGGGAGGTCCTACAATGAGCAGTTCTTC. It is translated as CASSLTPWGRQGRSYNEQFF.

This clonotype was recorded a few times. J is TRBJ1-1 and V is TRBV4-3; 7 positions agree with TRBD1. CDR1 is LGHNA, CDR2 YSLEER, per germline. Trimming removed 4 bases from V and 3 bases from J; junction bases left unmatched: 8. This CDR3 region has 15 residues. CDR3 bases: TGCGCCAGCAGCCGAGAAAAGACAGGGCACACTGAAGCTTTCTTT. Protein product: CASSREKTGHTEAFF.

This clonotype has more than one count but fewer than ten. This chain connects TRBV18 to TRBJ2-5; 7 bases agree with TRBD1. Germline CDR1 KGHSH, CDR2 LQKENI. Trimming cost V 2 bases and J 3 bases; bases outside gene matches: 0. This CDR3 spans 13 amino acids. The CDR3 bases are TGTGCCAGCTCACCAACAGGGGAAGAGACCCAGTACTTC. Translated: CASSPTGEETQYF. Combining the CDR3 with reference TRBV18 and TRBJ2-5 gives the whole variable domain NAGVMQNPRHLVRRRGQEARLRCSPMKGHSHVYWYRQLPEEGLKFMVYLQKENIIDESGMPKERFSAEFPKEGPSILRIQQVVRGDSAAYFCASSPTGEETQYFGPGTRLLVL.